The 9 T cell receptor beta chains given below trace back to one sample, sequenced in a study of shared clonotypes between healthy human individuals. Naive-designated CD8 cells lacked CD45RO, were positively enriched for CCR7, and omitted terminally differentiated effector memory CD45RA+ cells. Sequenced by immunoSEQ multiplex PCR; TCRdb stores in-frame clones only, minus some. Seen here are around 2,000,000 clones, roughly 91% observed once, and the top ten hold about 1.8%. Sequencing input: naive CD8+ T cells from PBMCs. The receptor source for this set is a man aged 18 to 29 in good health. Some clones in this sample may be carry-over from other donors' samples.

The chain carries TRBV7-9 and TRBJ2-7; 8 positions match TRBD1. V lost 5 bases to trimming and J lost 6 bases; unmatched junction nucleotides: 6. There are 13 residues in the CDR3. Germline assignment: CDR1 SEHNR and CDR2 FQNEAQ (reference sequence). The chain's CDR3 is CASSPGQGSEQYF. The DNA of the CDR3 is TGTGCCAGCAGCCCTGGACAGGGCTCCGAGCAGTACTTC.

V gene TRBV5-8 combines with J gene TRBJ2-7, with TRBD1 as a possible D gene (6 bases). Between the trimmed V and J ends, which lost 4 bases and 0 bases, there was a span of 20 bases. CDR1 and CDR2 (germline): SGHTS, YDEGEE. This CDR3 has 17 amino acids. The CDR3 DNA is TGTGCCAGCAGCCGTCTGTTCCAGGGGCAAAGCTCCTACGAGCAGTACTTC. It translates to CASSRLFQGQSSYEQYF.

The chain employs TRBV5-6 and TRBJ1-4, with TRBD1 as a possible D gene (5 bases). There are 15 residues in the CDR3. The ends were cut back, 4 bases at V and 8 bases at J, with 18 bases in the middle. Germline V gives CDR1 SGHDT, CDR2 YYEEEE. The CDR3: CASSHGGEEEEKLFF. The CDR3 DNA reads TGTGCCAGCAGCCATGGAGGGGAGGAAGAGGAAAAACTGTTTTTT.

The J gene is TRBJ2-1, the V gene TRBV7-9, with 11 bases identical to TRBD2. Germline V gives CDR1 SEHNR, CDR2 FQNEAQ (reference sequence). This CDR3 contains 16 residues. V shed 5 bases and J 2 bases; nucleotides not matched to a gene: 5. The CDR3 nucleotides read TGTGCCAGCAGCCCAGCGACTAGCGGGACCTACAATGAGCAGTTCTTC. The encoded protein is CASSPATSGTYNEQFF.

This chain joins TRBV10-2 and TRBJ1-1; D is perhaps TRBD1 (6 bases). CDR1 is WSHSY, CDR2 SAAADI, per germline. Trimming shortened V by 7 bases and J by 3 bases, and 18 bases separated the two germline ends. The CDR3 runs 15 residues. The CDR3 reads CASTPLWTEDTEAFF. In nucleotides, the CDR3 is TGCGCCAGCACCCCTTTATGGACAGAAGACACTGAAGCTTTCTTT.

The CDR3 reads CAVRGLKGGTDYGYTF. Written as DNA, the CDR3 is TGTGCCGTACGGGGGCTAAAGGGAGGGACGGACTATGGCTACACCTTC. The chain links TRBV19 to TRBJ1-2, with D perhaps TRBD1 (6 bases). The CDR3 has 16 amino acids. Trimming removed 11 bases from V and 3 bases from J, with 25 bases in between. Germline loops: CDR1 LNHDA, CDR2 SQIVND (reference sequence).

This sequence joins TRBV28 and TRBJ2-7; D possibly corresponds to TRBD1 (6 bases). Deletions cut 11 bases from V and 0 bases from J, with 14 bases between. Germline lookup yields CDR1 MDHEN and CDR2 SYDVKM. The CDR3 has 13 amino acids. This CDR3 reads CASRQVSSYEQYF. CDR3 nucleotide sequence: TGTGCCTCAAGACAGGTCAGCTCCTACGAGCAGTACTTC.

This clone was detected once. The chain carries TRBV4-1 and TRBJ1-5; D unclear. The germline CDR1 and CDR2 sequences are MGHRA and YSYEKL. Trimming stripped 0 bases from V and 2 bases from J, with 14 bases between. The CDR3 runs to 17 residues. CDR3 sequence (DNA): TGCGCCAGCAGCCAAGATTCTGACTACTCCGGCAATCAGCCCCAGCATTTT. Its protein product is CASSQDSDYSGNQPQHF.

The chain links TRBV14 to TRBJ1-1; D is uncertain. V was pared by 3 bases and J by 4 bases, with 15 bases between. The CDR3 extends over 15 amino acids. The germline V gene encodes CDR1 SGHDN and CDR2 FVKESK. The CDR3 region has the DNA TGTGCCAGCAGCCATTTTAAGTCGGCCGGCACTGAAGCTTTCTTT. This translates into CASSHFKSAGTEAFF.